This T cell receptor beta chain was sequenced for a study of CD8 T cells in Susac syndrome. The CDR3 extends over 15 amino acids. Germline values: CDR1 SGHVS, CDR2 FNYEAQ. J was trimmed by 4 bases and V by 7 bases; bases with no gene match: 12. Negative isolation yielded CD4+ and CD8+ T cells, and FACS enriched TEMRA cells. With random hexamers, about 0.45 to 1 ug RNA was reverse transcribed. TCRdb itself ran the immunoSEQ multiplex PCR reads through MiXCR, one entry per CDR3 protein. The table includes 250,000 to 300,000 distinct CDR3 sequences, approximately 91% detected once. The origin of this receptor is a human donor with multiple sclerosis. The sample taken for sequencing was CD8+ T cells from PBMCs. The chain is built from TRBV7-6 and TRBJ2-7; the match to TRBD2 covers 8 bases. CDR3 amino acids: CASTSTTGGQYEQYF. In nucleotides, the CDR3 is TGTGCCAGCACCTCGACGACGGGGGGGCAATACGAGCAGTACTTC.